What follows describes a single T cell receptor (beta chain). Its antigen is still unknown. TCRdb recomputed calls from the RT-PCR reads with MiXCR, one row per CDR3 protein. The table has fewer than 3,000 distinct CDR3 sequences, approximately 80% seen once; the top ten hold approximately 5.1%. The data derive from a study of yellow fever vaccine responses in identical twins. General study results and limits: Reportedly, the T cell response mounted by twins to vaccine seemed partly convergent, partly personalized.

CDR1 is DFQATT and CDR2 is SNEGSKA in the germline V gene (reference sequence). V was pared by 1 base and J by 12 bases, with 2 bases between. The CDR3 is 8 amino acids. The sequencing used T cells from blood (PBMCs), unsorted or a sorted subset (not recorded which), collected before or after yellow fever vaccination (not recorded which). The clonotype comes from a woman between 18 and 29 years old who received the yellow fever vaccine. The chain is built from TRBV20-1 and TRBJ2-3; D uncertain. The CDR3 region has the DNA TGCAGTGCTAGAGTTCAGTATTTT. Translating gives CSARVQYF.